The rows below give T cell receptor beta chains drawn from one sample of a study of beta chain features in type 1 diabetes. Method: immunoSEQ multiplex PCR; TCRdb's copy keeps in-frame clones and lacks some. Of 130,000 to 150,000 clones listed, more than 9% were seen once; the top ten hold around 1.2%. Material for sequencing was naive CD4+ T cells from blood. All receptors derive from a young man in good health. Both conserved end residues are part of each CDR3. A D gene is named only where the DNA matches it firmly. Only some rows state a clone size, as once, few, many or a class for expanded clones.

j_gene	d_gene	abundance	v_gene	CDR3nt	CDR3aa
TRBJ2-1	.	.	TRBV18	TGTGCCAGCTCACCACCGAAACAGAGCTCCTACAATGAGCAGTTCTTC	CASSPPKQSSYNEQFF
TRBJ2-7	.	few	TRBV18	TGTGCCAGCTCACCTACGCGTAGTGGAGCGGCCTACGAGCAGTACTTC	CASSPTRSGAAYEQYF
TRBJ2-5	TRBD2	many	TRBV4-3	TGCGCCAGCAGCCAAAATAGCGGGGGAATACAAGAGACCCAGTACTTC	CASSQNSGGIQETQYF
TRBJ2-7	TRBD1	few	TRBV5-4	TGTGCCAGCAGTTCCACGGGACAGGGGAACTACGAGCAGTACTTC	CASSSTGQGNYEQYF
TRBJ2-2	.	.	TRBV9	TGTGCCAGCAAGGGGTTGGGGACCGGGGAGCTGTTTTTT	CASKGLGTGELFF
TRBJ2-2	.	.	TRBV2	TGTGCCAGCAGTCGCCAGGGGCCGAACACCGGGGAGCTGTTTTTT	CASSRQGPNTGELFF
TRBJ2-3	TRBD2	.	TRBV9	TGTGCCAGCGGCGGGGGGAGGAGCACAGATACGCAGTATTTT	CASGGGRSTDTQYF
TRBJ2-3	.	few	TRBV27	TGTGCCAGCAGTTTATTCGGCACAGATACGCAGTATTTT	CASSLFGTDTQYF
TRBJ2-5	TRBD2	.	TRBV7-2	TGTGCCAGCAGCTTACACGGGGGGAAAGAGACCCAGTACTTC	CASSLHGGKETQYF
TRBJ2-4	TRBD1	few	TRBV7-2	TGTGCCAGCAGCTTCAAGGGGGCTGACATTCAGTACTTC	CASSFKGADIQYF
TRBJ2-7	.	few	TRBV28	TGTGCCAGCACCGGCGGATACGAGCAGTACTTC	CASTGGYEQYF
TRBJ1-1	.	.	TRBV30	TGTGCCTGGAGTAGGGTCCGGGGCACTGAAGCTTTCTTT	CAWSRVRGTEAFF
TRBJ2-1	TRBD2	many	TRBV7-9	TGTGCCAGCAGCCCTAGCGGAGGCTCCTACAATGAGCAGTTCTTC	CASSPSGGSYNEQFF
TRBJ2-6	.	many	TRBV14	TGTGCCAGCAAGGGGCCCGTCCTGACTTTC	CASKGPVLTF
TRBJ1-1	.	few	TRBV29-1	TGCAGCGTTGATCAGACACCCTACACTGAAGCTTTCTTT	CSVDQTPYTEAFF
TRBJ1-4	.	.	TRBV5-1	TGCGCCAGCAGCGCCGGGGACATATTCAATGAAAAACTGTTTTTT	CASSAGDIFNEKLFF
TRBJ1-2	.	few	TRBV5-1	TGCGCCAGCAGAAGGGAGGCTGGCTACACCTTC	CASRREAGYTF
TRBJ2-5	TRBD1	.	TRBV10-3	TGTGCCATCAGATCCGGGACAGGGCAACAAGAGACCCAGTACTTC	CAIRSGTGQQETQYF
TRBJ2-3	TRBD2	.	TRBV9	TGTGCCAGCAGCGTACACGACGGGGGGGCTACGCAGTATTTT	CASSVHDGGATQYF
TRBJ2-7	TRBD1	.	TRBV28	TGTGCCAGCAGCTCGTGGACAGGGGGGTCGTACGAGCAGTACTTC	CASSSWTGGSYEQYF
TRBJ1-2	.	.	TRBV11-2	TGTGCCAGCAGATCTACCGGAAACAGTGTGAACTATGGCTACACCTTC	CASRSTGNSVNYGYTF
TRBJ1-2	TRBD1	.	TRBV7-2	TGTGCCAGCAGCTTAGCGGGACAGAACTATGGCTACACCTTC	CASSLAGQNYGYTF
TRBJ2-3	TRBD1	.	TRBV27	TGTGCCAGCAGTCCCCTCGAGGGGGCCGGCGATACGCAGTATTTT	CASSPLEGAGDTQYF
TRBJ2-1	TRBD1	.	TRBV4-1	TGCGCCAGCAGCCAAGGGGACAGTCGAAATTACAATGAGCAGTTCTTC	CASSQGDSRNYNEQFF
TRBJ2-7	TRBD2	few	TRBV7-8	TGTGCCAGCAGCTCACTAGCTAGCGGCCAGATCTTCTACGAGCAGTACTTC	CASSSLASGQIFYEQYF
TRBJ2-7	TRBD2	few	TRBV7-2	TGTGCCAGCAGCATAAGCGGGAGCTCCTACGAGCAGTACTTC	CASSISGSSYEQYF
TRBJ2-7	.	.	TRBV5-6	TGTGCCAGCGGGGACAACCCCTACGAGCAGTACTTC	CASGDNPYEQYF
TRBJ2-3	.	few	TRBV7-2	TGTGCCAGCAGCCTTCTAGCGAATACAGATACGCAGTATTTT	CASSLLANTDTQYF
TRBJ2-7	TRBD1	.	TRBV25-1	TGTGCCAGCAGTGAAGACAGGGCGGATCCCTACGAGCAGTACTTC	CASSEDRADPYEQYF
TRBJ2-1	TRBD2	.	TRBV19	TGTGCCAGTAGAGAAGCGGGGTACAATGAGCAGTTCTTC	CASREAGYNEQFF
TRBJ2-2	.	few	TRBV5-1	TGCGCCAGCAGCTTGGATGTGGGCCCGAACACCGGGGAGCTGTTTTTT	CASSLDVGPNTGELFF
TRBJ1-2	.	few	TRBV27	TGTGCCAGCAGTTTTGAACAGGGCGGTGGCTACACCTTC	CASSFEQGGGYTF
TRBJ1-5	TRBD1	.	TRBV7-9	TGTGCCAGCAGCCCGGGGACAGGAGGCAATCAGCCCCAGCATTTT	CASSPGTGGNQPQHF
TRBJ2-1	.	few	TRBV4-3	TGCGCCAGCAGCCTAGGGGGTTCGGACAATGAGCAGTTCTTC	CASSLGGSDNEQFF